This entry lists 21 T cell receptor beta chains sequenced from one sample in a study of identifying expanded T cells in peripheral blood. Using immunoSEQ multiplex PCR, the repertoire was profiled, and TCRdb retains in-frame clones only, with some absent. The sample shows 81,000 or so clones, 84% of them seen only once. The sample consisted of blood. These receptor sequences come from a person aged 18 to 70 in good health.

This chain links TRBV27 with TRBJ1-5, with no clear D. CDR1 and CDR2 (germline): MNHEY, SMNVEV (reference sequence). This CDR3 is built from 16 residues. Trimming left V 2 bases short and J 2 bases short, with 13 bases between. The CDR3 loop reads CASSLVLLGGNQPQHF. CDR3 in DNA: TGTGCCAGCAGTTTAGTTTTGTTGGGTGGCAATCAGCCCCAGCATTTT.

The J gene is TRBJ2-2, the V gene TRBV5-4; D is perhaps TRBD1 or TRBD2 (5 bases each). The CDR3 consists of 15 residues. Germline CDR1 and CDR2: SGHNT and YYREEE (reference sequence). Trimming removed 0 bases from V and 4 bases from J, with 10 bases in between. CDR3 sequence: CASSLGGGFTGELFF. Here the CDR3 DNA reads TGTGCCAGCAGCTTGGGGGGCGGGTTCACCGGGGAGCTGTTTTTT.

CDR3 region: CASSILTGGGPVNQPQHF. The DNA of the CDR3 is TGTGCCAGTAGTATATTGACAGGGGGTGGCCCAGTCAATCAGCCCCAGCATTTT. The chain has TRBV19 and TRBJ1-5; 9 positions agree with TRBD1. This CDR3 comprises 18 residues. Trimming took 2 bases from V and 3 from J; bases not matched to a gene: 11. Germline values: CDR1 LNHDA, CDR2 SQIVND (reference sequence).

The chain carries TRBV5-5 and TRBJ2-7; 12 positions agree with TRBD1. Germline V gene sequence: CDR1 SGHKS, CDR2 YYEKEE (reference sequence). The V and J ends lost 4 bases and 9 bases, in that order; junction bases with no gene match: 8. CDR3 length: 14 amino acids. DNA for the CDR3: TGTGCCAGCAGCCCCTCCGGGACAGGGGGCGTGCAGTACTTC. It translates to CASSPSGTGGVQYF. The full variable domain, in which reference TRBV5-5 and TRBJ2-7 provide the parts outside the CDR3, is DAGVTQSPTHLIKTRGQQVTLRCSPISGHKSVSWYQQVLGQGPQFIFQYYEKEERGRGNFPDRFSARQFPNYSSELNVNALLLGDSALYLCASSPSGTGGVQYFGPGTRLTVT.

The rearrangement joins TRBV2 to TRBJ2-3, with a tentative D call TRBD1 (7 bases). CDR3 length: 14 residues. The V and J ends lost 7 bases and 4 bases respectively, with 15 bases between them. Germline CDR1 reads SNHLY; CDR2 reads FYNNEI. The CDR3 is CASNLAGGPDTQYF. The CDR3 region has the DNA TGTGCCAGCAATCTAGCAGGGGGGCCAGATACGCAGTATTTT.

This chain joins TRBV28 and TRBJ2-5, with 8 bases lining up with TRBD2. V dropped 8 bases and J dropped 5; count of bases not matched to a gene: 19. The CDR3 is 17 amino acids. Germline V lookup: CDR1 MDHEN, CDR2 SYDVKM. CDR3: CASGKVLPGLGQETQYF. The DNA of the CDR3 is TGTGCCAGCGGGAAGGTCCTACCGGGACTAGGACAGGAGACCCAGTACTTC.

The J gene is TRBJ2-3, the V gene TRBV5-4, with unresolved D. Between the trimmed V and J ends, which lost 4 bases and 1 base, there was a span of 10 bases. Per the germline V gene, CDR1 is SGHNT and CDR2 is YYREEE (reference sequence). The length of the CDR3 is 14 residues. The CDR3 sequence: CASSPSAGTDTQYF. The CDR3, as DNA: TGTGCCAGCAGCCCCTCCGCGGGCACAGATACGCAGTATTTT.

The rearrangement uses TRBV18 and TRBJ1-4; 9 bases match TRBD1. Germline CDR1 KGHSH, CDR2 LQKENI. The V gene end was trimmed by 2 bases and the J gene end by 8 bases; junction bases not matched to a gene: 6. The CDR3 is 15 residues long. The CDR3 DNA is TGTGCCAGCTCACCAACCGGGACAGGGAGAGAAAAACTGTTTTTT. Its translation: CASSPTGTGREKLFF.

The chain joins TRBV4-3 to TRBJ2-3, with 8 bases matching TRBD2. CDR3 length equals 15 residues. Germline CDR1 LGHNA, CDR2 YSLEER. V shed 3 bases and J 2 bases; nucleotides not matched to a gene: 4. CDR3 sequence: CASSHPAGATDTQYF. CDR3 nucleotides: TGCGCCAGCAGCCACCCAGCGGGAGCCACAGATACGCAGTATTTT.

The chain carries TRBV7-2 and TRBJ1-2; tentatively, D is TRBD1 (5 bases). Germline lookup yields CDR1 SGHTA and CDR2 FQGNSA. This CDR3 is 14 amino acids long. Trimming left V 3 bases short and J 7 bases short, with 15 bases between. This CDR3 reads CASSFSDSLRGYTF. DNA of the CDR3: TGTGCCAGCAGCTTTTCTGACAGTCTCCGTGGCTACACCTTC.

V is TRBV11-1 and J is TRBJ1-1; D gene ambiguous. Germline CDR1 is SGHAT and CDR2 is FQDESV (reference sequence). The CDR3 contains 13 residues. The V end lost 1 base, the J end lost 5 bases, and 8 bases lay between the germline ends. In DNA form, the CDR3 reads TGTGCCAGCAGCTTAGGGGCCAAGACTGAAGCTTTCTTT. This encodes CASSLGAKTEAFF.

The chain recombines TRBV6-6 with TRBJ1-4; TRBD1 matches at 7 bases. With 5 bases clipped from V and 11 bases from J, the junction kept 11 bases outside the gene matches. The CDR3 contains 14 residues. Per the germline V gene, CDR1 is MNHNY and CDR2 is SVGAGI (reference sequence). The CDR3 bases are TGTGCCAGCAGTGGTCCAGGGGGAAGTGGGAAACTGTTTTTT. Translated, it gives CASSGPGGSGKLFF.

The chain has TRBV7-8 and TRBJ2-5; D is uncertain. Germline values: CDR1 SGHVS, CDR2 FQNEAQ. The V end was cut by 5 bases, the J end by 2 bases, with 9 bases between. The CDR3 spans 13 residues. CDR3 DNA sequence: TGTGCCAGCAGCCAGTCCTGGCAAGAGACCCAGTACTTC. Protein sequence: CASSQSWQETQYF.

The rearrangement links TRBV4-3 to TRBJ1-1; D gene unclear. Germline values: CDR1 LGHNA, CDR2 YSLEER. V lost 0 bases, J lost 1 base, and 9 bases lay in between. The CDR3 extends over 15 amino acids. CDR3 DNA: TGCGCCAGCAGCCAAGACTTCCCGGCGAACACTGAAGCTTTCTTT. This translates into CASSQDFPANTEAFF.

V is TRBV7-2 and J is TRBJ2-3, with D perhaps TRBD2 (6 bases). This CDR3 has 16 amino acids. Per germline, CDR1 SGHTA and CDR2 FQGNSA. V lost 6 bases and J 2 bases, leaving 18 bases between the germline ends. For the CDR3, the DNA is TGTGCCAGCAGAAGGGACTCTTCCCAGATCACAGATACGCAGTATTTT. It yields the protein CASRRDSSQITDTQYF.

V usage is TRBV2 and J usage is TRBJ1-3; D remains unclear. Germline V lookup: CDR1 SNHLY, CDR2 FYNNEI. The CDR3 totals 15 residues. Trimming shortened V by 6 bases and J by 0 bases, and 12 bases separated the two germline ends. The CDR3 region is CASSPGLFSGNTIYF. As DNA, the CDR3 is TGTGCCAGCAGCCCTGGACTATTCTCTGGAAACACCATATATTTT.

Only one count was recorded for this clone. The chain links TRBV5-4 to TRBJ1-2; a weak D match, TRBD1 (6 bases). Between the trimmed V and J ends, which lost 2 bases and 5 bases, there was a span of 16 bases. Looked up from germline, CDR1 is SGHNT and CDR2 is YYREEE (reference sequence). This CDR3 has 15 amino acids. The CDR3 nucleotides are TGTGCCAGCAGCTTCCCCGACAGGAGCCGATATGGCTACACCTTC. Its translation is CASSFPDRSRYGYTF.

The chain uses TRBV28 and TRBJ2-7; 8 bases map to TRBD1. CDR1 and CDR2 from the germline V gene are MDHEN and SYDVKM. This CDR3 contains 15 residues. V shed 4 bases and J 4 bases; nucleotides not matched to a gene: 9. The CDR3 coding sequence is TGTGCCAGCAGTTCGCCAGGGGGCCCGGAATACGAGCAGTACTTC. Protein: CASSSPGGPEYEQYF.

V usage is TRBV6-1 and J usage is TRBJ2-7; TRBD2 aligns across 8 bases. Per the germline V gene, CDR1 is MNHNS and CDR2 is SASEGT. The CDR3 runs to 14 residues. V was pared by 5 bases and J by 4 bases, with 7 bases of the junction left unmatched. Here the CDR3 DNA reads TGTGCCAGCAGTCGGAGCGGGAGTCCGTACGAGCAGTACTTC. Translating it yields CASSRSGSPYEQYF.

CDR3 in amino acids: CASSVGTVGDTQYF. Written as DNA, the CDR3 is TGTGCCAGCAGCGTAGGGACAGTAGGCGATACGCAGTATTTT. The rearrangement links TRBV9 to TRBJ2-3; the D gene is possibly TRBD1 (6 bases). Germline CDR1 reads SGDLS; CDR2 reads YYNGEE. Trimming cost V 0 bases and J 6 bases, with 11 bases left between them. There are 14 residues in the CDR3.

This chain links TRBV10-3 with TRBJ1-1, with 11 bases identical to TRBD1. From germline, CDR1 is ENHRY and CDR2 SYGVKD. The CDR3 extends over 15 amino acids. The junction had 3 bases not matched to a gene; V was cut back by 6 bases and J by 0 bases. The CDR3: CAISRGQGVNTEAFF. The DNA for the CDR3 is TGTGCCATCAGCCGGGGACAGGGGGTGAACACTGAAGCTTTCTTT.